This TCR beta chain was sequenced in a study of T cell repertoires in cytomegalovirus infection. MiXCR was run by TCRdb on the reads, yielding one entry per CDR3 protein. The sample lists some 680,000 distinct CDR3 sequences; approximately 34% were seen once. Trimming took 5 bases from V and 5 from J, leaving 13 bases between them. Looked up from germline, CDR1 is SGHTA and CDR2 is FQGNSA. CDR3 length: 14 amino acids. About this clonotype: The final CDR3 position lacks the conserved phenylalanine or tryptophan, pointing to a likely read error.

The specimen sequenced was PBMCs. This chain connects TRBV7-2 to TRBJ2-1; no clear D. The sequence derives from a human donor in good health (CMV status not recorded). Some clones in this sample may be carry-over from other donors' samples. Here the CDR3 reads CASSPNPANNEQFL. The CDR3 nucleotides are TGTGCCAGCAGCCCCAACCCTGCTAACAATGAGCAGTTCTTA.